Below, 2 T cell receptor beta chains from the same sample are listed, as sequenced in a study of T cell responses to AZD1222 COVID-19 vaccine. Generated by immunoSEQ multiplex PCR, the TCRdb table keeps only in-frame clones and is missing some. The data contain 130,000 or so clones, more than 85% of them singletons. The sequencing here drew on peripheral blood, taken on day 0 of MenACWY control vaccination. All receptors derive from an adult in good health.

This chain connects TRBV3-1 (or the pseudogene TRBV3-2) to TRBJ1-1; 9 bases match TRBD1. This CDR3 spans 17 amino acids. In germline, CDR1 is LGHDT, CDR2 YNNKEL (reference sequence). Trimming took 0 bases from V and 5 from J; bases not matched to a gene: 10. The CDR3 loop reads CASSQDLRGTGKTEAFF. The DNA for the CDR3 is TGTGCCAGCAGCCAAGATCTACGTGGGACAGGGAAGACTGAAGCTTTCTTT.

This clone showed up just once. The chain links TRBV28 to TRBJ2-6; D not resolved. Between the trimmed V and J ends, which lost 6 bases and 4 bases, there was a span of 4 bases. CDR3 length equals 12 residues. The germline V gene has CDR1 MDHEN and CDR2 SYDVKM. In DNA form, the CDR3 reads TGTGCCAGCAGGCGGGGGGCCAACGTCCTGACTTTC. Amino acids: CASRRGANVLTF.